The 20 T cell receptor beta chains in this list originate from one sample, sequenced in a study of monozygotic twins with inflammatory bowel disease. TCRdb reanalyzed the 5' RACE reads, giving one entry per CDR3 protein sequence and no DNA. Its listing shows 150,000 to 200,000 distinct CDR3 sequences. The source material was blood. The source of these receptors is a human donor with ulcerative colitis or Crohn's disease, or a healthy co-twin of an affected twin (not recorded which).

The V gene is TRBV5-1, the J gene TRBJ1-4. This CDR3 has 14 residues. Germline loops: CDR1 SGHRS, CDR2 YFSETQ. The CDR3 loop reads CASSPRATNEKLFF.

The rearrangement uses TRBV20-1 and TRBJ2-3; lacking DNA, the TRBD2 call made by TCRdb goes unchecked. The CDR3 contains 12 residues. Per the germline V gene, CDR1 is DFQATT and CDR2 is SNEGSKA (reference sequence). This chain's CDR3 is CSASRLLNTQYF.

The V call is TRBV27, the J call TRBJ2-1; the D call of TRBD2 rests on TCRdb alone, since no DNA is present to check it. The CDR3 is 14 residues long. Germline loops: CDR1 MNHEY, CDR2 SMNVEV (reference sequence). The CDR3 spells CASRGGTAYNEQFF.

This chain links TRBV24-1 with TRBJ1-1; the D gene TCRdb calls, TRBD1, cannot be checked with no DNA. This CDR3 has 13 amino acids. Germline V gene sequence: CDR1 KGHDR, CDR2 SFDVKD. The CDR3 loop is CATSGGGFTEAFF.

The chain couples TRBV20-1 to TRBJ2-4. CDR3 length: 16 amino acids. Per the germline V gene, CDR1 is DFQATT and CDR2 is SNEGSKA (reference sequence). This chain's CDR3 is CSARDLGALAKNIQYF.

The chain couples TRBV3-1 to TRBJ2-7; the TCRdb call, TRBD2, lacks DNA for checking. The V gene's germline CDR1 is LGHDT and CDR2 YNNKEL (reference sequence). The CDR3 is 16 residues long. The CDR3: CASSQEPGLSSYEQYF.

The chain uses TRBV6-5 and TRBJ2-1; TCRdb returns TRBD2, unconfirmable since there is no DNA. The germline CDR1 and CDR2 sequences are MNHEY and SVGAGI. The CDR3 length is 16 residues. The CDR3 sequence: CASSYSIAGGRNEQFF.

J is TRBJ1-2 and V is TRBV5-1. CDR3 length equals 15 residues. Germline V gives CDR1 SGHRS, CDR2 YFSETQ. This CDR3 is CASSLYSTLPYGYTF.

This chain's CDR3 is CSALKASGYTDTQYF. The chain joins TRBV20-1 to TRBJ2-3; the D call from TCRdb, TRBD2, cannot be confirmed without DNA. Germline-derived CDR1 and CDR2 are DFQATT and SNEGSKA (reference sequence). This CDR3 has 15 residues.

The chain joins TRBV7-2 to TRBJ2-1. The CDR3 runs 15 residues. Germline assignment: CDR1 SGHTA and CDR2 FQGNSA. The CDR3: CASSISGNSYNEQFF. The full variable domain, with the rest looked up from reference TRBV7-2 and TRBJ2-1, is GAGVSQSPSNKVTEKGKDVELRCDPISGHTALYWYRQSLGQGLEFLIYFQGNSAPDKSGLPSDRFSAERTGGSVSTLTIQRTQQEDSAVYLCASSISGNSYNEQFFGPGTRLTVL.

The chain carries TRBV7-8 and TRBJ2-7; TCRdb designates TRBD1, a call that cannot be tested without DNA. Germline assignment: CDR1 SGHVS and CDR2 FQNEAQ. CDR3 length equals 15 residues. The CDR3 reads CASSLRRDRAYEQYF.

This chain uses TRBV7-9 with TRBJ2-1; the D gene TCRdb calls, TRBD2, cannot be checked with no DNA. Per germline, CDR1 SEHNR and CDR2 FQNEAQ (reference sequence). The CDR3 runs to 13 residues. CDR3 loop: CASSRTSVNEQFF. Using reference TRBV7-9 and TRBJ2-1 for the parts outside the CDR3, the full variable domain is DTGVSQNPRHKITKRGQNVTFRCDPISEHNRLYWYRQTLGQGPEFLTYFQNEAQLEKSRLLSDRFSAERPKGSFSTLEIQRTEQGDSAMYLCASSRTSVNEQFFGPGTRLTVL.

V is TRBV10-3 and J is TRBJ2-3; TCRdb picks TRBD1, but there is no DNA to check that call. The CDR3 extends over 17 amino acids. Per germline, CDR1 ENHRY and CDR2 SYGVKD. This CDR3 reads CAISESETALYTDTQYF.

V gene TRBV7-2 combines with J gene TRBJ1-5; the D call of TRBD1 rests on TCRdb alone, since no DNA is present to check it. Per germline, CDR1 SGHTA and CDR2 FQGNSA. CDR3 size: 15 residues. CDR3 in amino acids: CASSVGRLSQEPQHF.

This chain uses TRBV10-3 with TRBJ2-3; TCRdb indicates TRBD1, and absent DNA this call remains unverified. The CDR3 sequence is 14 residues long. Germline loops: CDR1 ENHRY, CDR2 SYGVKD. The CDR3 reads CAIRGAFSTDTQYF.

The J gene is TRBJ1-5, the V gene TRBV24-1; the D call from TCRdb, TRBD1, cannot be confirmed without DNA. CDR1 and CDR2 from the germline V gene are KGHDR and SFDVKD. The CDR3 loop spans 13 amino acids. The CDR3: CATSRDSNQPQHF.

The chain links TRBV5-1 to TRBJ2-2; TCRdb calls TRBD2, which cannot be checked without DNA. The CDR3 is made up of 18 amino acids. Germline lookup yields CDR1 SGHRS and CDR2 YFSETQ. The CDR3 region is CASSLGPGGRGNTGELFF.

This chain connects TRBV7-2 to TRBJ2-2. The germline V gene encodes CDR1 SGHTA and CDR2 FQGNSA. This CDR3 contains 12 residues. The CDR3 loop is CASSWSPGELFF.

The chain carries TRBV5-5 and TRBJ2-6. Germline assignment: CDR1 SGHKS and CDR2 YYEKEE (reference sequence). The CDR3 length is 15 residues. The chain's CDR3 is CASSFYAGGANVLTF.

J is TRBJ1-6 and V is TRBV27; with no DNA, the TCRdb D assignment of TRBD1 cannot be verified. This CDR3 has 15 residues. CDR1 and CDR2 from the germline V gene are MNHEY and SMNVEV (reference sequence). CDR3 sequence reads: CASSLNRDRSSPLHF.